Listed below are T cell receptor beta chains from one sample, sequenced in a study of Ad26.COV2.S vaccination and SARS-CoV-2 variants. Sequencing was performed with immunoSEQ multiplex PCR; in TCRdb, only in-frame clones are kept and a portion is missing. The sample consists of some 460,000 clones, roughly nine tenths of them appearing once. Sequencing was performed on peripheral blood, taken in a trial of Ad26.COV2.S vaccine versus placebo. The receptors here all came from a person between 18 and 65 years old who received the Ad26.COV2.S COVID-19 vaccine or a placebo. CDR3s include the opening cysteine and the closing phenylalanine or tryptophan. Each record gives: J gene, clone size, V gene, D gene, CDR3 protein, CDR3 DNA. A D gene is named only where the DNA matches it firmly. The size entry is marked missing in some rows and otherwise reads once, few, many or a size class.

J: TRBJ2-7
size: .
V: TRBV18
D: .
CDR3: CASSPGDEQYF
DNA: TGTGCCAGCTCACCAGGGGACGAGCAGTACTTC

J: TRBJ2-5
size: .
V: TRBV5-1
D: .
CDR3: CASSLQVGRETQYF
DNA: TGCGCCAGCAGCTTGCAGGTTGGCAGAGAGACCCAGTACTTC

J: TRBJ2-2
size: .
V: TRBV7-2
D: TRBD1
CDR3: CASSLGQGGTGELFF
DNA: TGTGCCAGCAGCTTAGGACAGGGGGGCACCGGGGAGCTGTTTTTT

J: TRBJ2-1
size: .
V: TRBV6-2/TRBV6-3
D: TRBD1
CDR3: CASSAWTGGLGNEQFF
DNA: TGTGCCAGCAGTGCCTGGACAGGGGGTCTTGGCAATGAGCAGTTCTTC

J: TRBJ2-3
size: .
V: TRBV3-1/TRBV3-2
D: .
CDR3: CASSPNSKRGTDTQYF
DNA: TGTGCCAGCAGCCCGAACTCGAAAAGAGGCACAGATACGCAGTATTTT

J: TRBJ1-2
size: .
V: TRBV7-8
D: .
CDR3: CASSPLGGKLGGYTF
DNA: TGTGCCAGCAGCCCCCTGGGGGGAAAGTTGGGTGGCTACACCTTC

J: TRBJ1-5
size: .
V: TRBV4-2
D: TRBD1
CDR3: CASSLGTVSNQPQHF
DNA: TGTGCCAGCAGCCTAGGGACAGTTAGCAATCAGCCCCAGCATTTT

J: TRBJ2-1
size: .
V: TRBV5-4
D: .
CDR3: CASRSYNEQFF
DNA: TGTGCCAGCAGGAGCTACAATGAGCAGTTCTTC

J: TRBJ2-2
size: .
V: TRBV6-6
D: TRBD1
CDR3: CASSFGQGGSPGELFF
DNA: TGTGCCAGCAGTTTCGGACAGGGGGGGTCCCCCGGGGAGCTGTTTTTT

J: TRBJ2-7
size: once
V: TRBV13
D: .
CDR3: CASSGRLSYEQYF
DNA: TGTGCCAGCAGCGGGCGTCTCTCCTACGAGCAGTACTTC

J: TRBJ1-1
size: .
V: TRBV10-2
D: .
CDR3: CASGLGMNTEAFF
DNA: TGCGCCAGCGGCCTAGGAATGAACACTGAAGCTTTCTTT

J: TRBJ2-1
size: .
V: TRBV9
D: TRBD2
CDR3: CASSVSLAGGFYNEQFF
DNA: TGTGCCAGCAGCGTATCCCTAGCGGGGGGCTTCTACAATGAGCAGTTCTTC

J: TRBJ1-2
size: .
V: TRBV6-4
D: .
CDR3: CASRPRENGYTF
DNA: TGTGCCAGCAGACCCCGGGAGAATGGCTACACCTTC

J: TRBJ1-2
size: .
V: TRBV2
D: .
CDR3: CASKGAGWDYGYTF
DNA: TGTGCCAGCAAGGGCGCAGGGTGGGACTATGGCTACACCTTC

J: TRBJ2-7
size: .
V: TRBV5-1
D: .
CDR3: CASSGQGHGYDEQYF
DNA: TGCGCCAGCAGCGGGCAGGGTCATGGGTATGACGAGCAGTACTTC

J: TRBJ1-4
size: .
V: TRBV9
D: .
CDR3: CASSVGAGNEKLFF
DNA: TGTGCCAGCAGCGTAGGGGCGGGCAATGAAAAACTGTTTTTT

J: TRBJ2-7
size: .
V: TRBV3-1/TRBV3-2
D: .
CDR3: CASSQGMRGTTYEQYF
DNA: TGTGCCAGCAGCCAAGGAATGCGGGGGACAACCTACGAGCAGTACTTC

J: TRBJ2-4
size: .
V: TRBV3-1/TRBV3-2
D: .
CDR3: CASSQGTPRNIQYF
DNA: TGTGCCAGCAGCCAAGGGACTCCTAGGAACATTCAGTACTTC

J: TRBJ1-5
size: .
V: TRBV7-2
D: .
CDR3: CASSLDAGGQPQHF
DNA: TGTGCCAGCAGCTTAGACGCGGGAGGTCAGCCCCAGCATTTT

J: TRBJ1-2
size: many
V: TRBV5-4
D: TRBD1
CDR3: CASSHPLPPTGANYGYTF
DNA: TGTGCCAGCAGCCACCCCCTCCCCCCGACAGGGGCTAACTATGGCTACACCTTC

J: TRBJ1-4
size: .
V: TRBV18
D: TRBD1
CDR3: CASSTGQLNEKLFF
DNA: TGTGCCAGCTCAACGGGACAGTTGAATGAAAAACTGTTTTTT

J: TRBJ1-1
size: once
V: TRBV7-2
D: TRBD1
CDR3: CASSLVAQGAWNTEAFF
DNA: TGTGCCAGCAGCTTAGTCGCGCAGGGGGCATGGAACACTGAAGCTTTCTTT

J: TRBJ1-4
size: .
V: TRBV6-5
D: .
CDR3: CARGWDITTNEKLFF
DNA: TGTGCCAGGGGCTGGGACATTACAACTAATGAAAAACTGTTTTTT

J: TRBJ2-1
size: .
V: TRBV27
D: .
CDR3: CASSSGLLRGHNEQFF
DNA: TGTGCCAGCAGTTCAGGACTATTAAGGGGCCACAATGAGCAGTTCTTC

J: TRBJ1-4
size: .
V: TRBV30
D: .
CDR3: CAWSVRSGEKLFF
DNA: TGTGCCTGGAGTGTACGATCAGGTGAAAAACTGTTTTTT

J: TRBJ1-3
size: .
V: TRBV3-1/TRBV3-2
D: TRBD1
CDR3: CASSPPSGVDRGDTIYF
DNA: TGTGCCAGCAGCCCACCCTCTGGCGTTGACAGGGGAGACACCATATATTTT

J: TRBJ1-6
size: few
V: TRBV25-1
D: .
CDR3: CASSPSGDSPLHF
DNA: TGTGCCAGCAGTCCCTCAGGGGATTCACCCCTCCACTTT

J: TRBJ1-5
size: few
V: TRBV15
D: .
CDR3: CATSRGTSGNSQPQHF
DNA: TGTGCCACCAGCAGGGGAACTTCAGGGAATTCCCAGCCCCAGCATTTT

J: TRBJ1-6
size: .
V: TRBV6-5
D: .
CDR3: CASSYSRVTGPLHF
DNA: TGTGCCAGCAGTTACTCCAGGGTAACGGGACCCCTCCACTTT